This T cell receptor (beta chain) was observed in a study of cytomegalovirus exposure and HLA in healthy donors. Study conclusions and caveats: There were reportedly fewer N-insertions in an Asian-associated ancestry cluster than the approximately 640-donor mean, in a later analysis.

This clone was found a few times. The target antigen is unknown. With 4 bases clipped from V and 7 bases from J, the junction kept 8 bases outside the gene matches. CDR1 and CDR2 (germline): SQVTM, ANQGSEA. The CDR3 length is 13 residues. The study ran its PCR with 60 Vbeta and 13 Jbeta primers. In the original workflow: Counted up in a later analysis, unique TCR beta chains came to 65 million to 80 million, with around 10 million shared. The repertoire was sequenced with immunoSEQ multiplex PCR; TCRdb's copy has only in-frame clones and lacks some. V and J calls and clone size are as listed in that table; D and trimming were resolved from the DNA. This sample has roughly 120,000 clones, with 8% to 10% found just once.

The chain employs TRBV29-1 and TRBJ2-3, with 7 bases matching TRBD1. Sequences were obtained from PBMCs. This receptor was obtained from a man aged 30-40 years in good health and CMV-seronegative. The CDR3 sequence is CSVGQGPTNTQYF. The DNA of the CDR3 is TGCAGCGTTGGACAGGGCCCAACCAATACGCAGTATTTT.